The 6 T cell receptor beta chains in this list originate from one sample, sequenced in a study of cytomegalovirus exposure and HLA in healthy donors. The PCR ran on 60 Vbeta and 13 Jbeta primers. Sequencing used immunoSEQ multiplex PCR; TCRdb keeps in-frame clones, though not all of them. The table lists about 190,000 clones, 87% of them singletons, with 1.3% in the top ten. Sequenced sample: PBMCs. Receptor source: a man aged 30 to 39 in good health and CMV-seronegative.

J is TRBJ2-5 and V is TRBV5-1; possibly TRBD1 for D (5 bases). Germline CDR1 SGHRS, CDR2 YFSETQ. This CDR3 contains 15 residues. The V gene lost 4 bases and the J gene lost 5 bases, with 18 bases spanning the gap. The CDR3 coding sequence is TGCGCCAGCAGCCCCCCGGGTCGTACAGGCGAGACCCAGTACTTC. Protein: CASSPPGRTGETQYF.

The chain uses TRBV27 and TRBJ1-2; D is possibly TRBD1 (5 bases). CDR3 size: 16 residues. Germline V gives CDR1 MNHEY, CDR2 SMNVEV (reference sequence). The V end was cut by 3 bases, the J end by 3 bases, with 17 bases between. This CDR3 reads CASSFGVGTGDYGYTF. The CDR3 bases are TGTGCCAGCAGTTTCGGGGTCGGGACGGGGGACTATGGCTACACCTTC.

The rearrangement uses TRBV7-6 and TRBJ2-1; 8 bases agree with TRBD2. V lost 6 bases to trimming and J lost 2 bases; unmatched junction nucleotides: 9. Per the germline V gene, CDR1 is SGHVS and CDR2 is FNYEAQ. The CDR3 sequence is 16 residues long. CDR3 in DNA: TGTGCCAGCAGTTCACCCGGGGGGGCTGCCTACAATGAGCAGTTCTTC. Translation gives CASSSPGGAAYNEQFF. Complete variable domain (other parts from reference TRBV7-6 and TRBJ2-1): GAGVSQSPRYKVTKRGQDVALRCDPISGHVSLYWYRQALGQGPEFLTYFNYEAQQDKSGLPNDRFSAERPEGSISTLTIQRTEQRDSAMYRCASSSPGGAAYNEQFFGPGTRLTVL.

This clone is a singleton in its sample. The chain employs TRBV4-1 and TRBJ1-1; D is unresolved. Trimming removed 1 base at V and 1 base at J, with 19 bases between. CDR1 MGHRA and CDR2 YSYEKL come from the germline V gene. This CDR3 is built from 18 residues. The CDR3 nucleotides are TGCGCCAGCAGCCAAGCCTCGAGTCCCCGGGGAAGGAACACTGAAGCTTTCTTT. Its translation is CASSQASSPRGRNTEAFF.

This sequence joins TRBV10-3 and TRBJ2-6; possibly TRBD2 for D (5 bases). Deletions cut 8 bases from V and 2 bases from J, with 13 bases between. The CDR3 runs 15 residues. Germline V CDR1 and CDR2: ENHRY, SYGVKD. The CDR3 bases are TGTGCCATCTACGAGGGCCCCGCTGGGGCCAACGTCCTGACTTTC. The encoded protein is CAIYEGPAGANVLTF.

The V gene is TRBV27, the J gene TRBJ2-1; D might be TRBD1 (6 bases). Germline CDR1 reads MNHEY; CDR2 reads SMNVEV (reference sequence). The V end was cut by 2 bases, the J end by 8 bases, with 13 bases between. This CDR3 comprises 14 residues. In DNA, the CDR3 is TGTGCCAGCAGTTTAGGGGGCGAGAGGGATGAGCAGTTCTTC. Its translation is CASSLGGERDEQFF.